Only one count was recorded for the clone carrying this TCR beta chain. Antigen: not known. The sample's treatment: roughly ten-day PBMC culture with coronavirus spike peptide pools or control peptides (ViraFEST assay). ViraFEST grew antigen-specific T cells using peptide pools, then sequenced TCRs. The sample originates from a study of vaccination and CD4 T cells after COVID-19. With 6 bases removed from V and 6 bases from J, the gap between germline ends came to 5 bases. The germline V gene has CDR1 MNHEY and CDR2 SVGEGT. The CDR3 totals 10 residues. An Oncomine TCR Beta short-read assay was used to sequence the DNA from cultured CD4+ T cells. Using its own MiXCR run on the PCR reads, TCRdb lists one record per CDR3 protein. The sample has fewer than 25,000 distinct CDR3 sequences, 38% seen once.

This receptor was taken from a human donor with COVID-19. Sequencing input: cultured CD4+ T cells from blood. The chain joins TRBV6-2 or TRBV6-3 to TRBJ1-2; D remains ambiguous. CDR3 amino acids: CASRDNGYTF. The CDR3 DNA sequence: TGTGCCAGCAGGGATAATGGCTACACCTTC.